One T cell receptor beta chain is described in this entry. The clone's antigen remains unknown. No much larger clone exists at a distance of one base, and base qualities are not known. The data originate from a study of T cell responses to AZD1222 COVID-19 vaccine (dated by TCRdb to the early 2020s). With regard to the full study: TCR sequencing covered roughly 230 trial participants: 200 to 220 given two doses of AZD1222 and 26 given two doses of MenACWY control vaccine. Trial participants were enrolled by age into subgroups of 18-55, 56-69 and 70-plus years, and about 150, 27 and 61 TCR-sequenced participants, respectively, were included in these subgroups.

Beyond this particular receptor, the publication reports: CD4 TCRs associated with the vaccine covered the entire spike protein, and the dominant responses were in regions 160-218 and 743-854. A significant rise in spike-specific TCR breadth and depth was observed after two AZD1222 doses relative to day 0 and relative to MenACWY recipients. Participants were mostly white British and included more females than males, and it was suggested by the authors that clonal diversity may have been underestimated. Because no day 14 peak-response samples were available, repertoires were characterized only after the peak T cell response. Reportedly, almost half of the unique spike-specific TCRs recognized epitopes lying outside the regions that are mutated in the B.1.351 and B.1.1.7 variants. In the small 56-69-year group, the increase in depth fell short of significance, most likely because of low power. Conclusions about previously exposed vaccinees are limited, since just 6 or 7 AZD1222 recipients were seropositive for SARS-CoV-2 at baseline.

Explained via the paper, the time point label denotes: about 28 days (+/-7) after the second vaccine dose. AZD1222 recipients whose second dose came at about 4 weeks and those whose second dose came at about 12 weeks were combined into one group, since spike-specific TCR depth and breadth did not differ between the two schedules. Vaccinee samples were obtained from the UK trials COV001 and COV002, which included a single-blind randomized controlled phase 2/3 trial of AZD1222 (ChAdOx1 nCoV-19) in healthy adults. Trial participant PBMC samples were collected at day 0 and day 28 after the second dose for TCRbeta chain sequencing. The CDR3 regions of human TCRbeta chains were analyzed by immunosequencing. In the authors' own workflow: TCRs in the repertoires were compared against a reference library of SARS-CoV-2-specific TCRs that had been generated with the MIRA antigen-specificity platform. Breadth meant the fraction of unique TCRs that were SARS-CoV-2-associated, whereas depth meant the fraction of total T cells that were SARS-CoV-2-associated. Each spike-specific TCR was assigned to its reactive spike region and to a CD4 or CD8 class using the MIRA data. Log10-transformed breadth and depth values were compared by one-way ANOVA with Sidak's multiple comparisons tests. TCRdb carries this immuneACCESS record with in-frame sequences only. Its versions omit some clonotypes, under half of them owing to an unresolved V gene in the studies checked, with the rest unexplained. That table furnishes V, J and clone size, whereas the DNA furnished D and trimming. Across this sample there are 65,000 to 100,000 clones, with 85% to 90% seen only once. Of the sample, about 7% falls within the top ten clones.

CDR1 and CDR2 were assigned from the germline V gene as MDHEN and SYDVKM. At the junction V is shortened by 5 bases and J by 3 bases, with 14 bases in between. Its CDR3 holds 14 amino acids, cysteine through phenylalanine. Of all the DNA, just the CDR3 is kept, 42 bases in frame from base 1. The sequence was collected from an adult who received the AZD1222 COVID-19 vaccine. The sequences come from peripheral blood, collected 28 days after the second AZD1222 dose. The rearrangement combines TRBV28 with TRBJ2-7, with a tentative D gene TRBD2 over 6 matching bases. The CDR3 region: CASSTRLGDYEQYF. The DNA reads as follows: TGTGCCAGCAGTACGAGACTAGGGGACTACGAGCAGTACTTC. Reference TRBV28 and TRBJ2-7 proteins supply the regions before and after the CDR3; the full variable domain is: DVKVTQSSRYLVKRTGEKVFLECVQDMDHENMFWYRQDPGLGLRLIYFSYDVKMKEKGDIPEGYSVSREKKERFSLILESASTNQTSMYLCASSTRLGDYEQYFGPGTRLTVT.